One sample yielded the 32 T cell receptor beta chains listed below, sequenced in a study of T cells in Graves' hyperthyroidism and ophthalmopathy. Regions amplified from RNA transcripts were the TCR beta CDR3 regions. Researchers ran a first-round RT-PCR on the TCR CDR3 using the HTBI primer set. TCRdb re-derived calls from the multiplex PCR reads in MiXCR, one entry per CDR3 protein. The sample shows about 600,000 distinct CDR3 sequences, about 14% of them seen only once. The sample consisted of blood. The source is a woman in her forties or fifties with Graves' ophthalmopathy.

This clonotype was detected a few times. The chain carries TRBV4-3 and TRBJ2-7; a possible D gene is TRBD1 (5 bases). The germline V and J ends were trimmed by 1 base and 4 bases, with 8 bases remaining between them. The germline gives CDR1 LGHNA, CDR2 YSLEER. This CDR3 spans 13 amino acids. The CDR3 is CASSQVGAYEQYF. The CDR3 DNA sequence: TGCGCCAGCAGCCAAGTTGGGGCATACGAGCAGTACTTC.

This clonotype was recorded once. CDR3: CASSLWGQGLSSYNEQFF. DNA of the CDR3: TGTGCCAGCAGCTTGTGGGGACAGGGGTTATCGTCCTACAATGAGCAGTTCTTC. The chain combines TRBV11-1 with TRBJ2-1; 10 bases fit TRBD1. From germline, CDR1 is SGHAT and CDR2 FQDESV (reference sequence). V gave up 3 bases and J gave up 1 base; unmatched junction bases: 9. The CDR3 spans 18 residues.

The chain employs TRBV15 and TRBJ2-7; D remains unclear. This CDR3 is 12 amino acids long. Trimming took off 8 bases at V and 6 bases at J, with 14 bases between the two ends. CDR1 is LNHNV, CDR2 YYDKDF, per germline (reference sequence). CDR3 region: CATGRPDLEQYF. CDR3 nucleotide sequence: TGTGCCACCGGTCGACCGGATCTCGAGCAGTACTTC.

This clonotype was counted at least ten times. The rearrangement uses TRBV15 and TRBJ2-5, with unresolved D. Germline values: CDR1 LNHNV, CDR2 YYDKDF (reference sequence). This CDR3 is 15 amino acids long. Trimming removed 1 base at V and 0 bases at J, with 9 bases between. CDR3 DNA: TGTGCCACCAGCAGAGGAGCTGGGAACCAAGAGACCCAGTACTTC. It yields the protein CATSRGAGNQETQYF.

This clonotype has more than one count but fewer than ten. DNA of the CDR3: TGTGCCAGTAGTCGGACGGGACAGTTAAATCAGCCCCAGCATTTT. This codes for CASSRTGQLNQPQHF. The chain uses TRBV19 and TRBJ1-5; 7 bases align to TRBD1. The length of the CDR3 is 15 residues. With 5 bases clipped from V and 4 bases from J, the junction kept 8 bases outside the gene matches. CDR1 and CDR2 from the germline V gene are LNHDA and SQIVND (reference sequence). The complete variable domain, with remaining parts taken from reference TRBV19 and TRBJ1-5, reads DGGITQSPKYLFRKEGQNVTLSCEQNLNHDAMYWYRQDPGQGLRLIYYSQIVNDFQKGDIAEGYSVSREKKESFPLTVTSAQKNPTAFYLCASSRTGQLNQPQHFGDGTRLSIL.

In this sample, this clonotype turned up many times. The chain couples TRBV12-3 or TRBV12-4 to TRBJ1-5, with TRBD1 matching over 7 bases. The CDR3 loop spans 16 amino acids. V trimming: 1 base; J trimming: 7 bases; junction bases outside the gene matches: 10. CDR3 coding DNA: TGTGCCAGCAGTTTAGGGGACGGCAGGGGGGCCCAGCCCCAGCATTTT. Encoded protein: CASSLGDGRGAQPQHF.

Only one count was recorded for this clonotype. This may be a read error: a much more frequent sequence differs by one nucleotide. CDR3 sequence reads: CASSEVWTGIENLFF. The CDR3 nucleotides read TGTGCCAGCAGTGAAGTCTGGACAGGGATTGAAAACCTGTTTTTT. The rearrangement joins TRBV6-1 to TRBJ1-4, with TRBD1 matching over 8 bases. This CDR3 contains 15 residues. Germline-derived CDR1 and CDR2 are MNHNS and SASEGT.

This clonotype was seen repeatedly, ten times or more. CDR3 sequence reads: CSAGRGRDTEAFF. The DNA of the CDR3 is TGCAGTGCCGGACGAGGTCGGGACACTGAAGCTTTCTTT. The chain is built from TRBV20-1 and TRBJ1-1; D remains ambiguous. In germline, CDR1 is DFQATT, CDR2 SNEGSKA (reference sequence). The CDR3 is made up of 13 amino acids. V was trimmed by 6 bases and J by 3 bases, leaving 14 bases between them.

This clonotype was counted at least ten times. The V and J genes are TRBV5-1 and TRBJ2-5, with 8 bases fitting TRBD2. V gave up 2 bases and J gave up 2 bases; unmatched junction bases: 11. Germline loops: CDR1 SGHRS, CDR2 YFSETQ. The CDR3 contains 17 residues. CDR3 bases: TGCGCCAGCAGCTTAGCGGGACTAGTGAGTCAGCAAGAGACCCAGTACTTC. It encodes CASSLAGLVSQQETQYF.

This clonotype was observed at least ten times. The chain combines TRBV5-1 with TRBJ2-7, with 9 bases aligning to TRBD2. The germline V gene has CDR1 SGHRS and CDR2 YFSETQ. The CDR3 sequence is 15 residues long. J was trimmed by 0 bases and V by 4 bases; bases with no gene match: 5. CDR3 DNA: TGCGCCAGCAGCATAACTAGCGGGCCCTCCTACGAGCAGTACTTC. The encoded protein is CASSITSGPSYEQYF. The whole variable domain, remainder taken from reference TRBV5-1 and TRBJ2-7, is KAGVTQTPRYLIKTRGQQVTLSCSPISGHRSVSWYQQTPGQGLQFLFEYFSETQRNKGNFPGRFSGRQFSNSRSEMNVSTLELGDSALYLCASSITSGPSYEQYFGPGTRLTVT.

This clonotype was seen repeatedly, ten times or more. The chain carries TRBV29-1 and TRBJ2-1; 11 bases agree with TRBD2. The V gene's germline CDR1 is SQVTM and CDR2 ANQGSEA. The CDR3 loop spans 15 amino acids. V was clipped by 1 base and J by 6 bases; unmatched bases: 5. As DNA, the CDR3 is TGCAGCGTTGAAGGTGGGACTAGCGGCTTCAATGAGCAGTTCTTC. Translating gives CSVEGGTSGFNEQFF.

This clonotype was seen many times. The chain uses TRBV5-1 and TRBJ1-6; D not certain. Trimming took 5 bases from V and 7 from J, leaving 16 bases between them. Per the germline V gene, CDR1 is SGHRS and CDR2 is YFSETQ. The CDR3 consists of 15 residues. CDR3 nucleotide sequence: TGCGCCAGCAGGAGGTCGGGAATAGGGAATTCACCCCTCCACTTT. Encoded protein: CASRRSGIGNSPLHF.

J is TRBJ2-1 and V is TRBV28, with 10 positions matching TRBD2. V lost 5 bases to trimming and J lost 6 bases; unmatched junction nucleotides: 4. There are 14 residues in the CDR3. Germline V gene lookup returns CDR1 MDHEN and CDR2 SYDVKM. The CDR3 DNA follows: TGTGCCAGCAGTACTAGCGGGACGGCCAATGAGCAGTTCTTC. Protein sequence: CASSTSGTANEQFF. The variable domain in full, with the rest retrieved from reference TRBV28 and TRBJ2-1, is DVKVTQSSRYLVKRTGEKVFLECVQDMDHENMFWYRQDPGLGLRLIYFSYDVKMKEKGDIPEGYSVSREKKERFSLILESASTNQTSMYLCASSTSGTANEQFFGPGTRLTVL.

This clonotype came up many times. The chain links TRBV4-2 to TRBJ1-1; D not certain. Germline V gives CDR1 LGHNA, CDR2 YNFKEQ. The CDR3 consists of 16 residues. Trimming left V 0 bases short and J 4 bases short, with 15 bases between. As DNA, the CDR3 is TGTGCCAGCAGCCAAGATCAAGCCGGAGGTGGCACTGAAGCTTTCTTT. Its translation: CASSQDQAGGGTEAFF.

As concerns this clonotype: A much more abundant neighbour one base away suggests this may be a read error. The CDR3 spells CASSPSLLNEKLFF. The DNA for the CDR3 is TGTGCCAGCTCACCTAGTCTACTCAATGAAAAACTGTTTTTT. This rearrangement joins TRBV18 to TRBJ1-4; D is ambiguous. The germline V gene encodes CDR1 KGHSH and CDR2 LQKENI. Trimming took 3 bases from V and 5 from J, leaving 10 bases between them. This CDR3 is built from 14 residues. Full variable domain (missing parts from reference TRBV18 and TRBJ1-4): NAGVMQNPRHLVRRRGQEARLRCSPMKGHSHVYWYRQLPEEGLKFMVYLQKENIIDESGMPKERFSAEFPKEGPSILRIQQVVRGDSAAYFCASSPSLLNEKLFFGSGTQLSVL.

The gene calls are TRBV27 and TRBJ2-1; no definite D call. Germline CDR1 is MNHEY and CDR2 is SMNVEV (reference sequence). The germline V and J ends were trimmed by 3 bases and 5 bases, with 17 bases remaining between them. The CDR3 contains 16 residues. The CDR3 protein is CASSFSGQAIHNEQFF. CDR3 sequence (DNA): TGTGCCAGCAGTTTCTCCGGGCAGGCCATCCACAATGAGCAGTTCTTC.

This clonotype was observed many times. The CDR3, as DNA: TGTGCCAGCAGCTTAGAGGCCTACTCCTACGAGCAGTACTTC. Protein sequence: CASSLEAYSYEQYF. The chain couples TRBV7-2 to TRBJ2-7; D not resolved. The CDR3 runs 14 residues. V shed 1 base and J shed 0 bases, with 7 bases lying between them. Germline CDR1 and CDR2: SGHTA and FQGNSA.

Ten or more counts support this clonotype. The rearrangement links TRBV6-1 to TRBJ1-5; perhaps TRBD1 as D (5 bases). The CDR3 extends over 15 amino acids. CDR1 and CDR2 (germline): MNHNS, SASEGT. V lost 1 base and J 2 bases, leaving 9 bases between the germline ends. The CDR3 reads CASSEGGVGNQPQHF. CDR3 in DNA: TGTGCCAGCAGTGAAGGAGGGGTGGGCAATCAGCCCCAGCATTTT.

This clonotype was counted only a few times. V usage is TRBV5-4 and J usage is TRBJ1-5; no reliable D call. V lost 4 bases, J lost 7 bases, and 12 bases lay in between. The CDR3 covers 13 residues. CDR1 is SGHNT, CDR2 YYREEE, per germline (reference sequence). The CDR3 coding sequence is TGTGCCAGCAGCCTCTTCGGGAGCCAGCCCCAGCATTTT. Amino acids: CASSLFGSQPQHF.

This clonotype was picked up many times. The chain joins TRBV6-1 to TRBJ2-7; D is ambiguous. The germline V gene encodes CDR1 MNHNS and CDR2 SASEGT. The CDR3 is 14 residues long. Trimming pared 5 bases from V and 2 bases from J, leaving 13 bases between. The CDR3 spells CASSYGQPTYEQYF. CDR3 bases: TGTGCCAGCAGTTATGGGCAGCCGACCTACGAGCAGTACTTC.

This clonotype has a count of ten or more. The chain employs TRBV5-1 and TRBJ1-1; tentatively, D is TRBD1 (5 bases). V was trimmed by 0 bases and J by 4 bases, leaving 16 bases between them. The CDR3 is made up of 16 amino acids. CDR1 SGHRS and CDR2 YFSETQ come from the germline V gene. CDR3 sequence (DNA): TGCGCCAGCAGCTTGGGGCAGGGAGGACCTAGCACTGAAGCTTTCTTT. Its protein product is CASSLGQGGPSTEAFF.

In this sample, this clonotype turned up many times. CDR3: CASSLALAGVHTDTQYF. The DNA of the CDR3 is TGCGCCAGCAGCTTGGCTCTAGCGGGAGTACACACAGATACGCAGTATTTT. The gene calls are TRBV5-1 and TRBJ2-3; 10 bases line up with TRBD2. The V gene end was trimmed by 0 bases and the J gene end by 2 bases; junction bases not matched to a gene: 6. Germline-derived CDR1 and CDR2 are SGHRS and YFSETQ. This CDR3 comprises 17 residues. Filled out from reference TRBV5-1 and TRBJ2-3, the complete variable domain reads KAGVTQTPRYLIKTRGQQVTLSCSPISGHRSVSWYQQTPGQGLQFLFEYFSETQRNKGNFPGRFSGRQFSNSRSEMNVSTLELGDSALYLCASSLALAGVHTDTQYFGPGTRLTVL.

This clonotype was seen a handful of times. J is TRBJ2-4 and V is TRBV29-1; 7 bases are shared with TRBD2. The CDR3 totals 13 residues. CDR1 SQVTM and CDR2 ANQGSEA come from the germline V gene. Trimming removed 2 bases from V and 6 bases from J; junction bases left unmatched: 4. In nucleotides, the CDR3 is TGCAGCGTTGAAAGCGGGACTATAAACATTCAGTACTTC. Residues: CSVESGTINIQYF.

Turning to this clonotype: A clone one base away is much larger, so this may be a read error. The chain couples TRBV12-3 or TRBV12-4 to TRBJ2-1; 7 positions match TRBD2. The CDR3 loop spans 16 amino acids. CDR3 nucleotide sequence: TGTGCCAGCAGTTCGACTACTAGCGCGAGTTACAATGAGCAGCTCTTC. Its translation: CASSSTTSASYNEQLF.

This clonotype was detected a few times. CDR3 bases: TGTGCCAGCAGCTCCGGGACTAGCCAAGAGACCCAGTACTTC. It is translated as CASSSGTSQETQYF. The chain employs TRBV5-4 and TRBJ2-5; 8 positions agree with TRBD2. The CDR3 runs to 14 residues. CDR1 and CDR2 from the germline V gene are SGHNT and YYREEE (reference sequence). J was trimmed by 1 base and V by 3 bases; bases with no gene match: 2.

This clonotype was detected many times. The rearrangement joins TRBV10-3 to TRBJ1-1; 7 bases agree with TRBD1. V dropped 3 bases and J dropped 1; count of bases not matched to a gene: 11. This CDR3 comprises 17 residues. The germline V gene encodes CDR1 ENHRY and CDR2 SYGVKD. The CDR3 nucleotides are TGTGCCATCAGTGACGAGGGGGCCCGTGCCGCGAACACTGAAGCTTTCTTT. Amino acid sequence: CAISDEGARAANTEAFF.

This clonotype appeared a few times. The rearrangement joins TRBV7-9 to TRBJ1-4; 7 bases match TRBD1. Germline V gene sequence: CDR1 SEHNR, CDR2 FQNEAQ (reference sequence). V lost 4 bases and J lost 8; bases outside the gene matches: 7. The CDR3 length is 14 residues. The CDR3 region is CASSSVDRVEKLFF. The CDR3 DNA follows: TGTGCCAGCAGCTCAGTTGACAGGGTCGAAAAACTGTTTTTT.

The table lists this clonotype with many counts. This rearrangement joins TRBV2 to TRBJ2-7; TRBD2 is a possible D gene (6 bases). Germline CDR1 reads SNHLY; CDR2 reads FYNNEI. V gave up 7 bases and J gave up 5 bases, with 21 bases separating them. CDR3 length: 15 residues. CDR3 loop: CASTTLKMRGHEQYF. The CDR3 coding sequence is TGTGCCAGCACAACCTTGAAGATGCGGGGCCACGAGCAGTACTTC.

There are many counts of this clonotype. The chain employs TRBV28 and TRBJ2-1, with 8 bases matching TRBD1. The CDR3 contains 15 residues. The V gene end was trimmed by 4 bases and the J gene end by 3 bases; junction bases not matched to a gene: 5. Germline V gene data show CDR1 as MDHEN and CDR2 as SYDVKM. CDR3 sequence (DNA): TGTGCCAGCAGTTCACGGACAGGGTTCTACAATGAGCAGTTCTTC. Amino acids: CASSSRTGFYNEQFF.

The chain recombines TRBV28 with TRBJ1-1, with D perhaps TRBD1 (6 bases). This CDR3 spans 16 amino acids. Germline-derived CDR1 and CDR2 are MDHEN and SYDVKM. Trimming shortened V by 3 bases and J by 3 bases, and 17 bases separated the two germline ends. As DNA, the CDR3 is TGTGCCAGCAGTTTTCTCCAGGGACAATTGGACACTGAAGCTTTCTTT. It codes for CASSFLQGQLDTEAFF.

The V call is TRBV29-1, the J call TRBJ2-7, with unresolved D. The germline V gene encodes CDR1 SQVTM and CDR2 ANQGSEA. V was cut by 4 bases and J by 2 bases, with 12 bases left in between. CDR3 size: 13 residues. CDR3 nucleotide sequence: TGCAGCGTTGCCAGCGTCCCCACCTACGAGCAGTACTTC. This translates into CSVASVPTYEQYF.

V gene TRBV4-3 combines with J gene TRBJ2-3; 7 bases fit TRBD2. Trimming removed 4 bases from V and 5 bases from J; junction bases left unmatched: 3. Per germline, CDR1 LGHNA and CDR2 YSLEER. The length of the CDR3 is 13 residues. The CDR3 spells CASSRTRGDTQYF. The DNA for the CDR3 is TGCGCCAGCAGCCGGACTAGGGGAGATACGCAGTATTTT.